This T cell receptor beta chain was profiled in a study of technical replicates of blood from several donors. The data were produced by immunoSEQ multiplex PCR, yet TCRdb's version contains in-frame clones alone and is incomplete. The table includes more than 65,000 clones, roughly 95% detected once. The CDR3 loop spans 13 amino acids. The V and J ends lost 6 bases and 3 bases, in that order; junction bases with no gene match: 4. Looked up from germline, CDR1 is MDHEN and CDR2 is SYDVKM. The source is a human donor in good health. The chain recombines TRBV28 with TRBJ2-7; 8 nucleotides line up with TRBD2. What was sequenced was T cells isolated from PBMCs. CDR3 sequence reads: CASRREGLYEQYF. In DNA form, the CDR3 reads TGTGCCAGCAGACGGGAGGGCCTCTACGAGCAGTACTTC. Full variable domain (missing parts from reference TRBV28 and TRBJ2-7): DVKVTQSSRYLVKRTGEKVFLECVQDMDHENMFWYRQDPGLGLRLIYFSYDVKMKEKGDIPEGYSVSREKKERFSLILESASTNQTSMYLCASRREGLYEQYFGPGTRLTVT.